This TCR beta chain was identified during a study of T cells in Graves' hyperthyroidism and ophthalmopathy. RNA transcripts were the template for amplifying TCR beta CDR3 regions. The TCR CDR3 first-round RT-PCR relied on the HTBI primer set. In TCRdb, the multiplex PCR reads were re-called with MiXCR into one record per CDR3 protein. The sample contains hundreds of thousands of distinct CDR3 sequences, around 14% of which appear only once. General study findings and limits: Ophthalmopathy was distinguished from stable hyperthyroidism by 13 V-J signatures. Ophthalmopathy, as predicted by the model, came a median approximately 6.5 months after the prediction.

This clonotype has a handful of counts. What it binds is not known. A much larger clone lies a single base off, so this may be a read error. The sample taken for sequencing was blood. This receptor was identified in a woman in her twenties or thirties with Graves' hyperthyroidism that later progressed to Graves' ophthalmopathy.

The CDR3 DNA is TGTGCCAGCAGTGAAGAAAAGAAGGCACGAGAGACCCAGTACTTC. Translating gives CASSEEKKARETQYF. V gene TRBV6-1 combines with J gene TRBJ2-5, with D unresolved. CDR1 and CDR2 from the germline V gene are MNHNS and SASEGT. This CDR3 contains 15 residues. The germline V and J ends were trimmed by 1 base and 4 bases, with 13 bases remaining between them.